Sequencing of this T cell receptor beta chain was carried out in a study of blood T cell repertoires in COVID-19. Study at large: Collection of acute and convalescent COVID-19 samples took place in the United States, Italy and Spain. T cells, B-cell-depleted T cells, or PBMCs supplied cDNA or gDNA.

In the original workflow: Reference gene primer amplification gave nucleated cell count estimates. Some clones are missing from TCRdb's copy, which holds only in-frame ones; the method was immunoSEQ multiplex PCR. V, J and clone size reflect that table, while D and trimming were determined from the DNA. The table records over 150,000 clones, roughly 76% of them present only once. What was sequenced was peripheral blood. This clonotype was obtained from a woman older than 75 with COVID-19, enrolled during active disease.

The CDR3 sequence: CASSLFRGADTQYF. For the CDR3, the DNA is TGTGCCAGCAGCTTATTCAGGGGTGCAGATACGCAGTATTTT. V usage is TRBV7-6 and J usage is TRBJ2-3, with a possible D match to TRBD1 (6 bases). CDR3 length: 14 residues. The V and J ends lost 2 bases and 4 bases respectively, with 10 bases between them. The germline gives CDR1 SGHVS, CDR2 FNYEAQ.